Listed here are 5 T cell receptor beta chains from one sample, sequenced in a study of blood T cell repertoires in COVID-19. Profiling relied on immunoSEQ multiplex PCR, and the TCRdb table lists in-frame clones only, not all of them. The sample includes a few hundred thousand clones, 80% of them seen just once. The sample was peripheral blood. The receptors stem from a woman aged 70-85 years with acute or convalescent COVID-19.

The V gene is TRBV5-1, the J gene TRBJ2-1; 10 nucleotides line up with TRBD2. The CDR3 spans 14 residues. With 3 bases clipped from V and 3 bases from J, the junction kept 0 bases outside the gene matches. Germline V CDR1 and CDR2: SGHRS, YFSETQ. The chain's CDR3 is CASSWTSGYNEQFF. The CDR3 DNA sequence: TGCGCCAGCAGCTGGACTAGCGGCTACAATGAGCAGTTCTTC.

The chain recombines TRBV20-1 with TRBJ1-4; the D is unclear. CDR3 length equals 13 residues. V dropped 3 bases and J dropped 8 bases, with 13 bases sitting between them. From germline, CDR1 is DFQATT and CDR2 SNEGSKA (reference sequence). The CDR3 region is CSASIREREKLFF. The CDR3 DNA reads as TGCAGTGCTAGTATCCGGGAGCGAGAAAAACTGTTTTTT.

The J gene is TRBJ2-1, the V gene TRBV12-5, with D possibly TRBD2 on 5 matching bases. CDR3 length: 15 amino acids. The germline V gene encodes CDR1 LGHNT and CDR2 FRNRAP. The V end lost 1 base, the J end lost 9 bases, and 16 bases lay between the germline ends. In DNA form, the CDR3 reads TGTGCTAGTGGTTTGGACCGTCGAGGGTCTGGTGAGCAGTTCTTC. This translates into CASGLDRRGSGEQFF.

J is TRBJ2-2 and V is TRBV6-2 or TRBV6-3; 12 nucleotides align to TRBD2. From germline, CDR1 is MNHEY and CDR2 SVGEGT. V trimming: 5 bases; J trimming: 4 bases; junction bases outside the gene matches: 5. The CDR3 loop spans 16 amino acids. This CDR3 is CASSRLAGVSTGELFF. The CDR3 DNA is TGTGCCAGCAGTCGACTAGCGGGGGTTAGCACCGGGGAGCTGTTTTTT.

The chain combines TRBV2 with TRBJ1-4; D might be TRBD1 (5 bases). The CDR3 is made up of 16 amino acids. V lost 3 bases and J lost 8, with 19 bases in between. Germline V lookup: CDR1 SNHLY, CDR2 FYNNEI. This chain's CDR3 is CASSDPSLTDSEKLFF. CDR3 coding DNA: TGTGCCAGCAGTGACCCATCTTTGACAGACTCAGAAAAACTGTTTTTT.